The sequence of this TCR beta chain was determined in a study of T cells in localized non-small cell lung cancer. As for this clone: The antigen is not known.

Using immunoSEQ multiplex PCR, the repertoire was profiled, and TCRdb retains in-frame clones only, with some absent. This table has fewer than 25,000 clones, less than 90% appearing once. The CDR3 is 12 residues long. The germline CDR1 and CDR2 sequences are MDHEN and SYDVKM. Between the trimmed V and J ends, which lost 5 bases and 5 bases, there was a span of 9 bases. Regarding the study as a whole: It was uninvolved adjacent lung that showed the highest T cell clonality, exceeding tumor. In the blood, greater T cell density corresponded to longer overall survival.

The chain couples TRBV28 to TRBJ1-1; perhaps TRBD1 as D (6 bases). This clonotype originated in a woman aged 35-75 years with stage I lung adenocarcinoma. The material sequenced was peripheral blood, taken before any cancer treatment. The CDR3 protein is CASSKQGTEAFF. DNA of the CDR3: TGTGCCAGCAGTAAACAGGGAACTGAAGCTTTCTTT.